The 21 T cell receptor beta chains presented below share a single source sample, sequenced in a study of cytotoxic CD8 clonotypes in ibrutinib-treated CLL. The repertoire was sequenced with immunoSEQ multiplex PCR; TCRdb's copy has only in-frame clones and lacks some. The table records about 160,000 clones, 81% of them present only once. The sample consisted of PBMCs, taken after 12 months of ibrutinib treatment. The receptors stem from a human donor with chronic lymphocytic leukemia.

CDR3 amino acids: CASSLDGGPIEKLFF. CDR3 bases: TGTGCCAGCAGTCTTGACGGAGGCCCTATTGAAAAACTGTTTTTT. The chain joins TRBV2 to TRBJ1-4; the D is unclear. With 5 bases removed from V and 7 bases from J, the gap between germline ends came to 17 bases. The CDR3 runs 15 residues. The V gene's germline CDR1 is SNHLY and CDR2 FYNNEI.

The genes are TRBV7-9 and TRBJ2-2; D ambiguous. V was pared by 1 base and J by 7 bases, with 7 bases between. Germline CDR1 is SEHNR and CDR2 is FQNEAQ (reference sequence). The CDR3 covers 13 residues. The CDR3 DNA sequence: TGTGCCAGCAGCTTAGGCGTAGGCGGGGAGCTGTTTTTT. This translates into CASSLGVGGELFF.

This clone has only a few counts. The chain carries TRBV18 and TRBJ1-3; D possibly corresponds to TRBD1 (6 bases). Between the trimmed V and J ends, which lost 5 bases and 3 bases, there was a span of 14 bases. The CDR3 loop spans 15 amino acids. Germline V CDR1 and CDR2: KGHSH, LQKENI. In DNA, the CDR3 is TGTGCCAGCTCAGTGGACAGAGGAAATGGAAACACCATATATTTT. It codes for CASSVDRGNGNTIYF.

The rearrangement links TRBV9 to TRBJ2-7; 10 bases line up with TRBD1. CDR3 length: 18 amino acids. V lost 0 bases to trimming and J lost 5 bases; unmatched junction nucleotides: 14. Germline CDR1 and CDR2: SGDLS and YYNGEE. This chain's CDR3 is CASSVVVTGTGDSNEQYF. CDR3 nucleotides: TGTGCCAGCAGCGTAGTAGTAACCGGGACAGGGGATTCCAACGAGCAGTACTTC.

The chain is built from TRBV2 and TRBJ2-7, with 11 bases lining up with TRBD2. The CDR3 totals 14 residues. Trimming cost V 5 bases and J 3 bases; bases outside gene matches: 3. Germline CDR1 SNHLY, CDR2 FYNNEI. CDR3 nucleotides: TGTGCCAGCAGTCTAACTAGCGGGAGCTACGAGCAGTACTTC. Encoded protein: CASSLTSGSYEQYF.

This clone appeared a few times. This rearrangement joins TRBV18 to TRBJ2-3; 11 bases align to TRBD2. Germline loops: CDR1 KGHSH, CDR2 LQKENI. The CDR3 extends over 16 amino acids. J was trimmed by 6 bases and V by 3 bases; bases with no gene match: 8. CDR3 sequence (DNA): TGTGCCAGCTCACCTCTAGCGGGGGGTTCACAGGATACGCAGTATTTT. It is translated as CASSPLAGGSQDTQYF. Full variable domain (remainder filled in from reference TRBV18 and TRBJ2-3): NAGVMQNPRHLVRRRGQEARLRCSPMKGHSHVYWYRQLPEEGLKFMVYLQKENIIDESGMPKERFSAEFPKEGPSILRIQQVVRGDSAAYFCASSPLAGGSQDTQYFGPGTRLTVL.

The rearrangement uses TRBV7-3 and TRBJ1-2; D is perhaps TRBD1 (6 bases). V was shortened by 5 bases and J by 5 bases, with 18 bases between the two germline ends. The CDR3 has 15 residues. Germline lookup yields CDR1 SGHTA and CDR2 FQGTGA. In DNA, the CDR3 is TGTGCCAGCAGCCCGACCGGGGGGGCCCCATATGGCTACACCTTC. Translated: CASSPTGGAPYGYTF.

CDR3 residues: CASSPPGSATDTQYF. For the CDR3, the DNA is TGTGCCAGCAGCCCCCCGGGTTCAGCCACAGATACGCAGTATTTT. The chain couples TRBV28 to TRBJ2-3; D gene unclear. V shed 6 bases and J shed 2 bases, with 15 bases lying between them. The germline CDR1 and CDR2 sequences are MDHEN and SYDVKM. CDR3 length equals 15 residues.

This clone has more than one count but fewer than ten. This chain links TRBV4-3 with TRBJ1-6; 8 bases line up with TRBD1. The CDR3 extends over 14 amino acids. Germline CDR1 is LGHNA and CDR2 is YSLEER. J lost 10 bases, V lost 4 bases, and 6 bases had no gene match. CDR3 region: CASSLGQGDSPLHF. The CDR3 DNA follows: TGCGCCAGCAGCCTAGGACAGGGAGACTCACCCCTCCACTTT.

The chain carries TRBV6-5 and TRBJ2-7; possibly TRBD2 for D (5 bases). CDR1 MNHEY and CDR2 SVGAGI come from the germline V gene. Between the trimmed V and J ends, which lost 8 bases and 6 bases, there was a span of 20 bases. This CDR3 comprises 14 residues. For the CDR3, the DNA is TGTGCCAGCTCCGTGAGGGAAAGCCCCGTCGAGCAGTACTTC. It translates to CASSVRESPVEQYF.

V is TRBV11-3 and J is TRBJ2-1, with D uncertain. V was shortened by 5 bases and J by 9 bases, with 14 bases between the two germline ends. The CDR3 extends over 13 amino acids. Germline CDR1 and CDR2: SGHNT and YENEEA. The CDR3 DNA sequence: TGTGCCAGCAGCCGTGATCTGGCGGTTGAGCAGTTCTTC. Protein product: CASSRDLAVEQFF.

This clone is a singleton in its sample. The chain has TRBV28 and TRBJ1-5; possibly TRBD1 for D (6 bases). CDR1 and CDR2 (germline): MDHEN, SYDVKM. CDR3 length: 19 residues. Between the trimmed V and J ends, which lost 2 bases and 2 bases, there was a span of 22 bases. The CDR3 coding sequence is TGTGCCAGCAGTTTACCCAGGGGACTAATCCTAGCAGGCAATCAGCCCCAGCATTTT. It encodes CASSLPRGLILAGNQPQHF.

This rearrangement joins TRBV28 to TRBJ2-7; 9 bases align to TRBD2. V gave up 2 bases and J gave up 6 bases; unmatched junction bases: 5. Germline V gene lookup returns CDR1 MDHEN and CDR2 SYDVKM. The CDR3 consists of 14 residues. The CDR3 reads CASSLPSGKVEQYF. Written as DNA, the CDR3 is TGTGCCAGCAGTTTACCTAGCGGGAAGGTCGAGCAGTACTTC.

This sequence joins TRBV5-3 and TRBJ2-2; D gene ambiguous. TRBV5-3 is an ORF, with its function uncertain. This CDR3 is built from 12 residues. V was clipped by 2 bases and J by 2 bases, with 1 base between them. In nucleotides, the CDR3 is TGTGCCAGAAGCTTAAACACCGGGGAGCTGTTTTTT. Protein: CARSLNTGELFF.

V and J are TRBV19 and TRBJ2-7, with 7 nucleotides matching TRBD1. Germline CDR1 reads LNHDA; CDR2 reads SQIVND (reference sequence). Losses at the gene ends were 6 bases for V and 4 bases for J; bases not matched to a gene: 9. The length of the CDR3 is 14 residues. CDR3 in amino acids: CASSRQGGGYEQYF. The CDR3, as DNA: TGTGCCAGTAGCCGACAGGGTGGAGGTTACGAGCAGTACTTC.

The sample holds a few counts of this clone. This sequence joins TRBV7-2 and TRBJ1-5; D may be TRBD1 (6 bases). The V end lost 5 bases, the J end lost 2 bases, and 10 bases lay between the germline ends. Looked up from germline, CDR1 is SGHTA and CDR2 is FQGNSA. This CDR3 has 14 amino acids. CDR3 amino acids: CASSPAGGNQPQHF. The CDR3 nucleotides read TGTGCCAGCAGCCCCGCAGGGGGCAATCAGCCCCAGCATTTT.

V is TRBV5-6 and J is TRBJ2-4, with D possibly TRBD2 on 6 matching bases. This CDR3 contains 15 residues. From germline, CDR1 is SGHDT and CDR2 YYEEEE. The V end was cut by 6 bases, the J end by 0 bases, with 13 bases between. The CDR3 DNA follows: TGTGCCAGCACCTCAGGGACTCTAGCCAAAAACATTCAGTACTTC. This gives the protein CASTSGTLAKNIQYF.

The chain is built from TRBV6-1 and TRBJ1-1, with no clear D. The germline V and J ends were trimmed by 6 bases and 2 bases, with 13 bases remaining between them. There are 14 residues in the CDR3. The germline gives CDR1 MNHNS, CDR2 SASEGT. CDR3 nucleotides: TGTGCCAGCAGAGTCTCGTGGGGAAACACTGAAGCTTTCTTT. It encodes CASRVSWGNTEAFF.

The V and J genes are TRBV28 and TRBJ2-1; 8 bases are a match to TRBD1. Per germline, CDR1 MDHEN and CDR2 SYDVKM. V lost 5 bases to trimming and J lost 7 bases; unmatched junction nucleotides: 10. The CDR3 length is 15 residues. In DNA form, the CDR3 reads TGTGCCAGCAGTCCTGGGGGCAGGGGGCGAAATGAGCAGTTCTTC. Its translation is CASSPGGRGRNEQFF.

This clone was picked up a small number of times. The rearrangement joins TRBV15 to TRBJ2-5; tentatively, D is TRBD1 or TRBD2 (5 bases each). The CDR3 extends over 14 amino acids. Per germline, CDR1 LNHNV and CDR2 YYDKDF (reference sequence). Trimming left V 3 bases short and J 1 base short, with 9 bases between. CDR3 protein: CATSRPGTQETQYF. Written as DNA, the CDR3 is TGTGCCACCAGCAGGCCCGGGACCCAAGAGACCCAGTACTTC.

This clone was detected a few times. The chain combines TRBV10-1 with TRBJ1-5; D not resolved. Germline CDR1 reads WNHNN; CDR2 reads SYGVQD (reference sequence). The V and J ends lost 11 bases and 0 bases respectively, with 17 bases between them. This CDR3 is built from 15 residues. The CDR3 DNA follows: TGCGCCCCCCGGTTTACAGCGGATAGCAATCAGCCCCAGCATTTT. It encodes CAPRFTADSNQPQHF.